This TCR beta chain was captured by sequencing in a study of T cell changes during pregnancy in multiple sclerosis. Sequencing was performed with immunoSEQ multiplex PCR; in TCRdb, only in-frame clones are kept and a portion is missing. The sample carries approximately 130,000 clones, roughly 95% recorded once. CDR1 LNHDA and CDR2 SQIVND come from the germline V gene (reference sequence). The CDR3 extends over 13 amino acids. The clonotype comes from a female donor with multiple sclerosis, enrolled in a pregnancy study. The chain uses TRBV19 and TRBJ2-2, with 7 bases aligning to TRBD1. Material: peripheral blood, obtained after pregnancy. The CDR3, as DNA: TGTGCTTCAAGGCAGGGGGTGGCCGGGGAGCTGTTTTTT. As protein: CASRQGVAGELFF.